This T cell receptor beta chain was captured in a study of Graves' ophthalmopathy and Graves' hyperthyroidism. From RNA, the CDR3 regions of TCR beta chains were amplified and sequenced. An opening RT-PCR round employed HTBI primers and preceded a second-round multiplex PCR. MiXCR, run by TCRdb on the multiplex PCR reads, gives a single entry per CDR3 protein. This table has more than 1,000,000 distinct CDR3 sequences, 35% to 40% appearing once. Exclusion applied to patients with other autoimmune diseases, uncontrolled infections, pregnancy or lactation. CDR1 is SQVTM and CDR2 is ANQGSEA in the germline V gene. The CDR3 consists of 10 residues. Trimming pared 4 bases from V and 9 bases from J, leaving 7 bases between.

Material for sequencing was peripheral blood or thyroid tissue (not recorded which). The chain recombines TRBV29-1 with TRBJ2-1; no clear D. This clonotype was sampled from an adult man with Graves' hyperthyroidism. CDR3 sequence (DNA): TGCAGCGTTGTGTGGGTTGAGCAGTTCTTC. Its translation: CSVVWVEQFF.